This T cell receptor beta chain comes out of a study of regulatory and conventional T cells in RAG deficiency (dated by TCRdb to 2015 to 2018). For the study in its entirety: The study used high-throughput TCR beta sequencing to compare repertoire diversity and composition of Treg, conventional CD4+ and CD8+ T cells between RAG-deficient patients and healthy controls. Overall results and qualifications from the work: Some T-cell subset analyses were not done for some subjects. Compared with controls, Omenn syndrome and CID/AS patients had 80 to 100-fold fewer unique TCR beta sequences in Treg cells, whereas the reduction in the other subsets was around 10-fold. All patient T-cell subsets had shorter CDR3 lengths; Omenn syndrome patients showed >80% Treg-Tconv repertoire overlap at nucleotide and amino acid level. Markedly lower Shannon entropy and higher Simpson indices were observed in RAG-deficient patients than in control T-cell subpopulations. In Omenn syndrome patients, sorted CD25-high CD127-low cells may represent peripherally activated cells rather than bona fide Treg cells.

Library preparation employed the immunoSEQ multiplex PCR assay. Rearranged TCR beta chain products were amplified from the genomic DNA of sorted T-cell subsets and were then sequenced. The paper's processing steps were these. Shannon entropy and Simpson indices were used to measure how diverse the repertoire of productive TCR beta rearrangements was. Clonal expansion was assessed by the summed frequency of the 100 most abundant productive TCR beta clonotypes among total reads. The TRB repertoires were scored with a self-reactivity index that is based on amino acid usage at CDR3beta positions 6 and 7. Repertoire analyses used two-way ANOVA; flow cytometric analyses used Student t or Mann-Whitney tests. The source is immuneACCESS, and TCRdb retained only in-frame sequences with V and J called. Part of the clones is not carried over; for the studies checked, unresolved V genes explain less than half of this, and the remainder is unexplained. V, J and clone size are taken as reported in that table, and D and trimming were inferred from the DNA itself. Present in this sample are around 22,000 clones, approximately 93% of which were seen just once. The ten most abundant clones make up approximately 0.78% of the sample.

This clone was seen a single time. This receptor's antigen is unknown. Base qualities are not recorded, but no much larger clone differs from it by a single base. The germline V gene provides CDR1 SQVTM and CDR2 ANQGSEA. There are 14 amino acids in the CDR3, from cysteine to phenylalanine inclusive. The entry retains the CDR3 DNA only, 42 bases that are in frame from base 1. Between the V and J ends, shortened by 1 base and 5 bases respectively, the junction contains 14 bases. Before genomic DNA extraction, conventional CD4+ T cells were purified from blood as CD25-low CD127-high cells. Repertoire analyses used about eight healthy control donors as the comparison group. This sample was also put to use in a study of regulatory T cells. The second paper further reports: In the multiplex PCR, 52 forward TRBV primers and 13 reverse TRBJ primers were used, and assay-based and computational corrections were applied for amplification bias. Patient repertoires showed restricted unique TRB V-J pairs and skewed V and J gene usage, most marked in regulatory T cells. The study compared T-cell receptor beta repertoires of sorted regulatory, conventional CD4+ and CD8+ T cells between CD3G-deficient patients and healthy controls. Ficoll density separation was used to isolate peripheral blood mononuclear cells. Within the immunoSEQ assay, multiplex PCR amplified rearranged TRB loci from genomic DNA. An Illumina HiSeq platform was used to sequence the TRB amplicons. Custom algorithms error-filtered the raw sequences and aligned them to reference gene sequences, after which the immunoSEQ online tools were used for analysis. Frequencies of productive and nonproductive TRB rearrangements were evaluated among both unique and total sequences. Groups were compared by t tests, Mann-Whitney tests or two-way ANOVA performed in Prism software.

The sequencing sample was made of CD4+ T cells sorted from blood. In this chain, TRBV29-1 is recombined with TRBJ1-1; TRBD1 is possibly the D segment (5 matching bases). This receptor was obtained from a human donor in good health. The sequenced DNA is TGCAGCGTTGAAGGTGGCCAGGGAAAAACTGAAGCTTTCTTT. The encoded protein is CSVEGGQGKTEAFF.